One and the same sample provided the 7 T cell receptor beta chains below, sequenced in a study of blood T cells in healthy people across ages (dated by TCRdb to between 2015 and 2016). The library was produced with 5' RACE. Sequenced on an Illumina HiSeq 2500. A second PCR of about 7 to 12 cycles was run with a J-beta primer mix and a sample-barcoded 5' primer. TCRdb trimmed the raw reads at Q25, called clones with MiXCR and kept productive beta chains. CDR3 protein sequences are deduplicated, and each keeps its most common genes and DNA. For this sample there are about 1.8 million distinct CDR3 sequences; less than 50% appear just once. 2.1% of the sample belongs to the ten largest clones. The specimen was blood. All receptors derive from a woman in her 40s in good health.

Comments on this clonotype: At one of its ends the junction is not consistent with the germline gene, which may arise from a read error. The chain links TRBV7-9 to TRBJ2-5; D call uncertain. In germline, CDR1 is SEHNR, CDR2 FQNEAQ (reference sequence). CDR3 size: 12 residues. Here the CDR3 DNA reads TGTTCCAGCAGCTTGCGTGGGGAGACCCAGTACTTC. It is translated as CSSSLRGETQYF.

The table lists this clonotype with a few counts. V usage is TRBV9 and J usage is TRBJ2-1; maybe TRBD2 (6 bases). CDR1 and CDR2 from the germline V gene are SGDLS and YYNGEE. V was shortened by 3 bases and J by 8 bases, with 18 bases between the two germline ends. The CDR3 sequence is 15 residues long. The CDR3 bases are TGTGCCAGCAGCGGCTCCGGGGGAGTGAGCGATGAGCAGTTCTTC. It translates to CASSGSGGVSDEQFF. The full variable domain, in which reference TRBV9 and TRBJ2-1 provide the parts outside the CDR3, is DSGVTQTPKHLITATGQRVTLRCSPRSGDLSVYWYQQSLDQGLQFLIQYYNGEERAKGNILERFSAQQFPDLHSELNLSSLELGDSALYFCASSGSGGVSDEQFFGPGTRLTVL.

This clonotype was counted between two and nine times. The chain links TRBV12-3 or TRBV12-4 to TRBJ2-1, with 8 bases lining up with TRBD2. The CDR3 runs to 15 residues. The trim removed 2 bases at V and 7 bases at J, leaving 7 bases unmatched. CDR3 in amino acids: CASSLMGGGLNEQFF. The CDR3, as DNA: TGTGCCAGCAGTTTAATGGGCGGGGGGCTGAATGAGCAGTTCTTC.

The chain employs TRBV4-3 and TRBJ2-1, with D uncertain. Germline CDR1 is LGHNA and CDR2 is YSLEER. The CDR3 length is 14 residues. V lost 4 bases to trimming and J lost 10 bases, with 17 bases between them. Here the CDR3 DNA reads TGCGCCAGCAGCCTTCAAGGGCGCAGGAAGGAGCAGTTCTTC. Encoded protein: CASSLQGRRKEQFF.

In DNA, the CDR3 is TGCGCCAGCAGCCCGTTTAGCGGGGGAGCCAACATTCAGTACTTC. The encoded protein is CASSPFSGGANIQYF. The chain is built from TRBV5-1 and TRBJ2-4; TRBD2 aligns across 9 bases. CDR3 length: 15 residues. After removal of 4 bases from V and 7 bases from J, the junction contained 9 bases not matched to a gene. Germline CDR1 SGHRS, CDR2 YFSETQ.

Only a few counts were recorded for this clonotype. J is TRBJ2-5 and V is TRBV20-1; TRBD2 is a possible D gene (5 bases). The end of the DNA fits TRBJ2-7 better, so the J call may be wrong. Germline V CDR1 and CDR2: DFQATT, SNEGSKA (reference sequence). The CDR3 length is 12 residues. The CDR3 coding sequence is TGCAGTGCAGCGGCCCGCGTCGTCGAGCAGTACTTC. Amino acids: CSAAARVVEQYF.

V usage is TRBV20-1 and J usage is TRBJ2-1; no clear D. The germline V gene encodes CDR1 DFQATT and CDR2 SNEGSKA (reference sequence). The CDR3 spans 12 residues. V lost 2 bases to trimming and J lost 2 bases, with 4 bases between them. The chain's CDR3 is CSARHTYNEQFF. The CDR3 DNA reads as TGCAGTGCTAGACACACCTACAATGAGCAGTTCTTC.